This T cell receptor beta chain was observed in a study of blood T cell repertoires in COVID-19. Study at large: Nucleic acid was either cDNA or gDNA, and it came from T cells, B-cell-depleted T cells, or PBMCs.

Clones were sequenced by immunoSEQ multiplex PCR, and TCRdb holds only the in-frame ones, with some missing. The profile shows 120,000 to 150,000 clones, roughly 84% of them singletons. The CDR3 totals 21 residues. CDR1 and CDR2 from the germline V gene are MNHEY and SVGEGT. Losses at the gene ends were 5 bases for V and 0 bases for J; bases not matched to a gene: 23. J is TRBJ2-7 and V is TRBV6-2 or TRBV6-3; 9 bases fit TRBD2. Sample: peripheral blood. This receptor was obtained from a human donor in a cohort sampled during active COVID-19. CDR3 residues: CASSHTLHRDTLAGVSYEQYF. In DNA, the CDR3 is TGTGCCAGCAGTCATACGCTACACCGGGACACCTTAGCGGGGGTCTCCTACGAGCAGTACTTC.